The subject of this entry is one TCR beta chain. What it recognizes is unknown. One end of the junction is discordant with germline, which a read error may explain. Patients chosen for sequencing had CD8+CD57+ cells that had expanded, as shown by flow cytometry. These data belong to a study of CD8+CD57+ T cells in acquired aplastic anemia. General study results and limits: It was found that twenty-nine CD8+ CDR3 sequences were shared between patients and controls. Between the patient and control groups, CD8+ Simpson's diversity did not differ significantly.

Germline CDR1 and CDR2: SGHRS and YFSETQ. The length of the CDR3 is 14 residues. Genomic DNA provided the template from which TCR beta VDJ and CDR3 profiles were obtained. One entry per CDR3 protein results from TCRdb running MiXCR on the reads. In the table there are 250,000 to 300,000 distinct CDR3 sequences, under 65% of which are singletons. The TCR was taken from a human donor with aplastic anemia. The sequencing sample was made of sorted CD4+, CD8+, or CD8+CD57+ T cells (not recorded which) from PBMCs. The chain uses TRBV5-1 and TRBJ2-2; D might be TRBD2 (6 bases). The CDR3 bases are TGCGCCAGCAGCTCTCCCGGGCGTACCGGGGGGCTGTTTTTT. It codes for CASSSPGRTGGLFF.